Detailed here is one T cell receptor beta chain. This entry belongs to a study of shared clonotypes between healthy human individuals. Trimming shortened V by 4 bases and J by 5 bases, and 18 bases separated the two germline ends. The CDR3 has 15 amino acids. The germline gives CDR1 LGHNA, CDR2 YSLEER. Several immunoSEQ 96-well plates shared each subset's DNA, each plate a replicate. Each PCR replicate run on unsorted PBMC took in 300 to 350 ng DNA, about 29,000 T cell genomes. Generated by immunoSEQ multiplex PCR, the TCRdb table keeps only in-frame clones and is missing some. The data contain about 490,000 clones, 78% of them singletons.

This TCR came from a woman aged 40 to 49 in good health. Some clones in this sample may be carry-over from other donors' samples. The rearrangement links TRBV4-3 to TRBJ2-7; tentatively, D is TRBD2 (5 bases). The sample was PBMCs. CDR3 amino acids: CASSRLRTPWHEQYF. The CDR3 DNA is TGCGCCAGCAGCCGCCTCAGGACTCCTTGGCACGAGCAGTACTTC.